These 24 T cell receptor beta chains came from one sample sequenced in a study of blood T cell repertoires in COVID-19. Measured with immunoSEQ multiplex PCR; TCRdb has only the in-frame clones, and not every one. Among about 220,000 clones listed, around 81% were seen once. Sequencing was done on a sample of peripheral blood. These receptors were collected from a woman aged 25-40 years who had recovered from COVID-19.

The V call is TRBV2, the J call TRBJ1-2; 10 nucleotides line up with TRBD1. This CDR3 is built from 14 residues. V gave up 7 bases and J gave up 2 bases; unmatched junction bases: 4. Per the germline V gene, CDR1 is SNHLY and CDR2 is FYNNEI. The CDR3 sequence: CASTRQGANYGYTF. CDR3 coding DNA: TGTGCCAGCACCAGACAGGGGGCGAACTATGGCTACACCTTC.

The chain uses TRBV7-9 and TRBJ2-5; TRBD1 is a possible D gene (6 bases). Looked up from germline, CDR1 is SEHNR and CDR2 is FQNEAQ (reference sequence). Trimming removed 3 bases from V and 5 bases from J, with 19 bases in between. The CDR3 length is 16 residues. The CDR3 here is CASSLALAGGQETQYF. The CDR3, as DNA: TGTGCCAGCAGCTTGGCGTTGGCAGGAGGACAGGAGACCCAGTACTTC. Full variable domain (outside the CDR3, taken from reference TRBV7-9 and TRBJ2-5): DTGVSQNPRHKITKRGQNVTFRCDPISEHNRLYWYRQTLGQGPEFLTYFQNEAQLEKSRLLSDRFSAERPKGSFSTLEIQRTEQGDSAMYLCASSLALAGGQETQYFGPGTRLLVL.

The J gene is TRBJ2-5, the V gene TRBV24-1; 7 bases match TRBD2. CDR1 is KGHDR, CDR2 SFDVKD, per germline. The CDR3 is 13 residues long. J was trimmed by 4 bases and V by 6 bases; bases with no gene match: 4. The CDR3 coding sequence is TGTGCCACCAGTCCTGGGGGGGGAGAGACCCAGTACTTC. Its protein product is CATSPGGGETQYF.

V and J are TRBV9 and TRBJ2-1, with 11 bases matching TRBD2. Germline V gene sequence: CDR1 SGDLS, CDR2 YYNGEE. This CDR3 has 16 amino acids. V shed 4 bases, J shed 9 bases, and the junction held 12 bases outside the gene matches. The CDR3 DNA reads as TGTGCCAGCAGCCCTTCGCTAGCGGGAGGACGAGGTGAGCAGTTCTTC. Translating it yields CASSPSLAGGRGEQFF.

In this sample, this clone turned up once. The chain is built from TRBV19 and TRBJ1-5; 7 bases are a match to TRBD1. Germline CDR1 reads LNHDA; CDR2 reads SQIVND (reference sequence). There are 15 residues in the CDR3. Trimming took 4 bases from V and 7 from J; bases not matched to a gene: 10. The CDR3: CASSTTTGLGQPQHF. CDR3 nucleotides: TGTGCCAGTAGTACAACGACAGGGTTGGGCCAGCCCCAGCATTTT.

The sample holds a few counts of this clone. The chain is built from TRBV5-4 and TRBJ2-2; 9 bases agree with TRBD2. V shed 4 bases, J shed 5 bases, and the junction held 9 bases outside the gene matches. The CDR3 is made up of 16 amino acids. Germline V gives CDR1 SGHNT, CDR2 YYREEE (reference sequence). The CDR3 spells CASSRRVAGVTGELFF. The DNA for the CDR3 is TGTGCCAGCAGCCGGAGAGTAGCGGGAGTAACCGGGGAGCTGTTTTTT.

The rearrangement uses TRBV28 and TRBJ1-2, with TRBD1 matching 7 bases. Unmatched junction bases numbered 13, after V lost 8 bases and J lost 4 bases. Germline V lookup: CDR1 MDHEN, CDR2 SYDVKM. The CDR3 has 15 amino acids. As DNA, the CDR3 is TGTGCCAGCGCATTTCCGGGACAGACTTTCTATGGCTACACCTTC. Residues: CASAFPGQTFYGYTF.

This clone was picked up a small number of times. CDR3 in DNA: TGTGCCAGCAGTTACCAACAGAACTATGGCTACACCTTC. Its translation is CASSYQQNYGYTF. The chain is built from TRBV28 and TRBJ1-2; D is ambiguous. This CDR3 region has 13 residues. V lost 4 bases and J lost 2, with 8 bases in between. Germline lookup yields CDR1 MDHEN and CDR2 SYDVKM.

The chain joins TRBV10-2 to TRBJ2-7, with 8 positions matching TRBD1. This CDR3 region has 15 residues. J was trimmed by 1 base and V by 7 bases; bases with no gene match: 9. Germline V gene sequence: CDR1 WSHSY, CDR2 SAAADI. The CDR3 DNA follows: TGCGCCAGCATCACCAGGGGGCGGAGATCCTACGAGCAGTACTTC. Amino acids: CASITRGRRSYEQYF.

This clone was found a few times. The rearrangement joins TRBV2 to TRBJ1-4, with TRBD1 matching over 8 bases. The CDR3 loop spans 13 amino acids. Germline CDR1 is SNHLY and CDR2 is FYNNEI. The junction had 2 bases not matched to a gene; V was cut back by 6 bases and J by 5 bases. This CDR3 is CASSRTGNEKLFF. Here the CDR3 DNA reads TGTGCCAGCAGCCGGACAGGGAATGAAAAACTGTTTTTT.

The chain carries TRBV7-3 and TRBJ2-7, with 7 bases matching TRBD1. Trimming removed 5 bases from V and 5 bases from J; junction bases left unmatched: 6. The CDR3 length is 13 residues. The germline V gene has CDR1 SGHTA and CDR2 FQGTGA. Here the CDR3 reads CASSRQGVNEQYF. DNA for the CDR3: TGTGCCAGCAGCCGACAGGGAGTGAACGAGCAGTACTTC.

The chain uses TRBV29-1 and TRBJ2-7, with 12 positions matching TRBD2. Trimming at V came to 4 bases and at J to 2 bases, leaving 9 bases not matched to a gene. The CDR3 totals 16 residues. CDR1 and CDR2 (germline): SQVTM, ANQGSEA. The DNA for the CDR3 is TGCAGCGTTGCCCGTTGGACTAGCGGGACACCCTACGAGCAGTACTTC. It translates to CSVARWTSGTPYEQYF.

The chain uses TRBV7-9 and TRBJ2-1; TRBD2 might be the D (6 bases). Germline CDR1 is SEHNR and CDR2 is FQNEAQ (reference sequence). V was clipped by 5 bases and J by 5 bases, with 7 bases between them. The CDR3 loop spans 12 amino acids. The CDR3: CASSGGDNEQFF. CDR3 in DNA: TGTGCCAGCAGCGGAGGGGACAATGAGCAGTTCTTC.

The DNA for the CDR3 is TGTGCCAGCAGCTTTTTCGGACTTGAGCAGTTCTTC. Amino acids: CASSFFGLEQFF. The V and J genes are TRBV7-9 and TRBJ2-1, with a tentative D call TRBD2 (5 bases). Germline lookup yields CDR1 SEHNR and CDR2 FQNEAQ (reference sequence). The CDR3 consists of 12 residues. Trimming removed 3 bases at V and 9 bases at J, with 9 bases between.

The genes are TRBV5-8 and TRBJ2-1; 8 bases match TRBD2. This CDR3 comprises 13 residues. J gave up 15 bases and V 3 bases, and 11 bases lay outside the gene matches. Germline CDR1 SGHTS, CDR2 YDEGEE. CDR3 residues: CASSSGAGRAGFF. CDR3 sequence (DNA): TGTGCCAGCAGCTCCGGAGCCGGGAGGGCTGGGTTCTTC.

This clone was found once. This chain links TRBV27 with TRBJ1-2; the D gene is possibly TRBD1 (5 bases). V gave up 0 bases and J gave up 6 bases, with 14 bases separating them. The CDR3 spans 15 residues. Germline V CDR1 and CDR2: MNHEY, SMNVEV (reference sequence). The chain's CDR3 is CASSLSDNGGNGYTF. CDR3 DNA sequence: TGTGCCAGCAGTTTATCTGATAACGGGGGGAATGGCTACACCTTC.

The CDR3 DNA reads TGTGCCAGCACCGGGACAGGGGGTTCACCCCTCCACTTT. Its translation: CASTGTGGSPLHF. The J gene is TRBJ1-6, the V gene TRBV2; the match to TRBD1 covers 11 bases. The germline CDR1 and CDR2 sequences are SNHLY and FYNNEI. The CDR3 is 13 residues long. V was clipped by 7 bases and J by 9 bases; unmatched bases: 2.

This clone was detected a few times. The V call is TRBV5-5, the J call TRBJ2-1, with 15 bases identical to TRBD2. The CDR3 length is 17 residues. The trim removed 5 bases at V and 4 bases at J, leaving 7 bases unmatched. The germline gives CDR1 SGHKS, CDR2 YYEKEE (reference sequence). CDR3 coding DNA: TGTGCCAGCAGAATCGGGACTAGCGGGAGGTGGTACAATGAGCAGTTCTTC. It yields the protein CASRIGTSGRWYNEQFF. Drawing the rest from reference TRBV5-5 and TRBJ2-1, the complete variable domain is DAGVTQSPTHLIKTRGQQVTLRCSPISGHKSVSWYQQVLGQGPQFIFQYYEKEERGRGNFPDRFSARQFPNYSSELNVNALLLGDSALYLCASRIGTSGRWYNEQFFGPGTRLTVL.

The chain links TRBV5-4 to TRBJ2-1, with 7 bases matching TRBD2. The germline CDR1 and CDR2 sequences are SGHNT and YYREEE (reference sequence). The CDR3 extends over 15 amino acids. V gave up 4 bases and J gave up 0 bases; unmatched junction bases: 4. The CDR3 DNA reads as TGTGCCAGCAGCGGGACTATCAACTCCTACAATGAGCAGTTCTTC. It translates to CASSGTINSYNEQFF.

The chain is built from TRBV29-1 and TRBJ2-1; 9 nucleotides match TRBD1. With V trimmed by 2 bases and J by 1 base, 9 bases remained unmatched. In germline, CDR1 is SQVTM, CDR2 ANQGSEA. The CDR3 spans 17 residues. The CDR3 DNA reads TGCAGCGTTGAATTTCGACAGGGGGTAGGATCCTACAATGAGCAGTTCTTC. It translates to CSVEFRQGVGSYNEQFF.

The V gene is TRBV2, the J gene TRBJ1-5; D remains ambiguous. This CDR3 is built from 12 residues. The germline gives CDR1 SNHLY, CDR2 FYNNEI. V was shortened by 6 bases and J by 3 bases, with 6 bases between the two germline ends. CDR3 protein: CASRGDNQPQHF. CDR3 coding DNA: TGTGCCAGCAGAGGAGACAATCAGCCCCAGCATTTT.

This rearrangement joins TRBV30 to TRBJ2-1, with D maybe TRBD2 (6 bases). CDR3 length: 13 residues. The ends were cut back, 6 bases at V and 6 bases at J, with 15 bases in the middle. CDR1 is GTSNPN and CDR2 is SVGIG in the germline V gene (reference sequence). CDR3 in amino acids: CACPMAGSNEQFF. The DNA for the CDR3 is TGTGCCTGCCCTATGGCGGGGTCCAATGAGCAGTTCTTC.

CDR3 residues: CASSLGGDSIYEQYF. The CDR3 DNA is TGCGCCAGCAGCTTGGGAGGGGACAGCATCTACGAGCAGTACTTC. The chain links TRBV5-1 to TRBJ2-7, with 7 positions matching TRBD1. Unmatched junction bases numbered 6, after V lost 0 bases and J lost 3 bases. The CDR3 length is 15 residues. Germline CDR1 reads SGHRS; CDR2 reads YFSETQ.

The chain employs TRBV5-1 and TRBJ2-5; D may be TRBD2 (5 bases). Germline CDR1 reads SGHRS; CDR2 reads YFSETQ. Trimming shortened V by 5 bases and J by 5 bases, and 13 bases separated the two germline ends. The CDR3 consists of 13 residues. The DNA of the CDR3 is TGCGCCAGCAGACCAACTAGGAGGGAGACCCAGTACTTC. Translating it yields CASRPTRRETQYF.